Following are 17 T cell receptor beta chains from one sample sequenced in a study of shared clonotypes between healthy human individuals. The data were produced by immunoSEQ multiplex PCR, yet TCRdb's version contains in-frame clones alone and is incomplete. The table records some 2 million clones, about 95% of them present only once. Naive-designated CD8 cells lacked CD45RO, were positively enriched for CCR7, and omitted terminally differentiated effector memory CD45RA+ cells. Sequenced input: naive CD8+ T cells sorted from blood. These receptors were taken from a man younger than 30 in good health.

The V gene is TRBV7-2, the J gene TRBJ2-3; weak D call: TRBD1 (6 bases). V gave up 3 bases and J gave up 0 bases, with 13 bases separating them. Germline CDR1 is SGHTA and CDR2 is FQGNSA. CDR3 size: 16 residues. The CDR3 sequence is CASSFLRGSSTDTQYF. CDR3 in DNA: TGTGCCAGCAGCTTTTTAAGGGGGTCTAGCACAGATACGCAGTATTTT.

In its sample, this clone was seen once. The chain joins TRBV20-1 to TRBJ1-1; no definite D call. The CDR3 contains 11 residues. Trimming pared 4 bases from V and 5 bases from J, leaving 8 bases between. Germline CDR1 reads DFQATT; CDR2 reads SNEGSKA (reference sequence). The CDR3 nucleotides read TGCAGTGCTACGGACGTAACTGAAGCTTTCTTT. Residues: CSATDVTEAFF.

The chain uses TRBV28 and TRBJ2-3; TRBD1 matches at 8 bases. The CDR3 contains 11 residues. V lost 7 bases to trimming and J lost 15 bases; unmatched junction nucleotides: 9. Germline-derived CDR1 and CDR2 are MDHEN and SYDVKM. The DNA of the CDR3 is TGTGCCAGCACCTCAGGGGGCCTCACATATTTT. Residues: CASTSGGLTYF.

The J gene is TRBJ1-1, the V gene TRBV6-6, with D possibly being TRBD1 (6 bases). Germline V gene sequence: CDR1 MNHNY, CDR2 SVGAGI (reference sequence). The V gene lost 2 bases and the J gene lost 3 bases, with 13 bases spanning the gap. This CDR3 region has 15 residues. CDR3 sequence: CASSYVQGSYTEAFF. The CDR3 region has the DNA TGTGCCAGCAGTTACGTACAGGGTAGCTACACTGAAGCTTTCTTT.

The chain joins TRBV28 to TRBJ1-1, with D tentatively TRBD1 (5 bases). The V gene's germline CDR1 is MDHEN and CDR2 SYDVKM. There are 14 residues in the CDR3. The ends were cut back, 0 bases at V and 5 bases at J, with 10 bases in the middle. The CDR3 nucleotides read TGTGCCAGCAGTTTATGGCAGGGCGGGACTGAAGCTTTCTTT. Its translation is CASSLWQGGTEAFF.

This rearrangement joins TRBV6-5 to TRBJ2-2, with D unresolved. There are 14 residues in the CDR3. The germline gives CDR1 MNHEY, CDR2 SVGAGI. Trimming left V 5 bases short and J 5 bases short, with 12 bases between. CDR3 bases: TGTGCCAGCAGTCCGTCATTTGATACCGGGGAGCTGTTTTTT. Its protein is CASSPSFDTGELFF.

In nucleotides, the CDR3 is TGCGCCAGCAGCTTGGGACTAGCGGAAACAGCTCCCCCTGGGCTGAGCGAGCAGTACTTC. Amino acid sequence: CASSLGLAETAPPGLSEQYF. The chain combines TRBV5-1 with TRBJ2-7; TRBD2 matches at 9 bases. CDR1 is SGHRS, CDR2 YFSETQ, per germline. V was pared by 0 bases and J by 6 bases, with 22 bases of the junction left unmatched. There are 20 residues in the CDR3.

V usage is TRBV6-5 and J usage is TRBJ2-7; TRBD1 matches at 8 bases. This CDR3 is built from 13 residues. Per germline, CDR1 MNHEY and CDR2 SVGAGI. V lost 9 bases to trimming and J lost 3 bases; unmatched junction nucleotides: 7. In DNA form, the CDR3 reads TGTGCCAGTACGGGACAGGAGGGCTACGAGCAGTACTTC. This sequence encodes CASTGQEGYEQYF.

Worth noting for this clone: The same CDR3 can be traced to other DNA sequences in this sample. The rearrangement links TRBV5-6 to TRBJ2-7; D call uncertain. Germline V CDR1 and CDR2: SGHDT, YYEEEE. The CDR3 has 13 amino acids. V was shortened by 0 bases and J by 3 bases, with 7 bases between the two germline ends. CDR3 protein: CASSLGHGYEQYF. CDR3 bases: TGTGCCAGCAGCTTGGGGCATGGCTACGAGCAGTACTTC.

This chain's CDR3 is CASSLYLLAQQETQYF. CDR3 coding DNA: TGCGCCAGCAGCCTGTATCTACTAGCGCAGCAAGAGACCCAGTACTTC. This chain uses TRBV5-1 with TRBJ2-5; 7 bases map to TRBD2. Losses at the gene ends were 4 bases for V and 2 bases for J; bases not matched to a gene: 11. Germline CDR1 reads SGHRS; CDR2 reads YFSETQ. This CDR3 has 16 residues. Full variable domain (outside the CDR3, taken from reference TRBV5-1 and TRBJ2-5): KAGVTQTPRYLIKTRGQQVTLSCSPISGHRSVSWYQQTPGQGLQFLFEYFSETQRNKGNFPGRFSGRQFSNSRSEMNVSTLELGDSALYLCASSLYLLAQQETQYFGPGTRLLVL.

This clone was detected once. This rearrangement joins TRBV29-1 to TRBJ1-3; 9 bases map to TRBD1. This CDR3 spans 14 amino acids. V trimming: 3 bases; J trimming: 4 bases; junction bases outside the gene matches: 4. Germline V gene lookup returns CDR1 SQVTM and CDR2 ANQGSEA. The CDR3 DNA follows: TGCAGCGTTGACACAGGGGGCGCGGGAAACACCATATATTTT. Encoded protein: CSVDTGGAGNTIYF.

This clone was seen only once. The CDR3 DNA sequence: TGTGCCAGCAGCAGCGAGGGGACTATCGGGACCTACGAGCAGTACTTC. Protein sequence: CASSSEGTIGTYEQYF. The chain joins TRBV9 to TRBJ2-7; 7 nucleotides match TRBD2. The CDR3 loop spans 16 amino acids. V dropped 4 bases and J dropped 2; count of bases not matched to a gene: 12. Germline CDR1 is SGDLS and CDR2 is YYNGEE.

This sequence joins TRBV5-1 and TRBJ1-2; a weak D match, TRBD1 (5 bases). The CDR3 sequence is 17 residues long. V lost 0 bases to trimming and J lost 2 bases, with 17 bases between them. Germline-derived CDR1 and CDR2 are SGHRS and YFSETQ. The CDR3 DNA sequence: TGCGCCAGCAGCTTGGGCTACGAACCAGGGCGAAACTATGGCTACACCTTC. It encodes CASSLGYEPGRNYGYTF. Using reference TRBV5-1 and TRBJ1-2 for the parts outside the CDR3, the full variable domain is KAGVTQTPRYLIKTRGQQVTLSCSPISGHRSVSWYQQTPGQGLQFLFEYFSETQRNKGNFPGRFSGRQFSNSRSEMNVSTLELGDSALYLCASSLGYEPGRNYGYTFGSGTRLTVV.

Only one count was recorded for this clone. V gene TRBV28 combines with J gene TRBJ2-3; 7 nucleotides agree with TRBD2. Trimming removed 6 bases from V and 2 bases from J; junction bases left unmatched: 8. The CDR3 covers 15 residues. Germline CDR1 MDHEN, CDR2 SYDVKM. The CDR3 region has the DNA TGTGCCAGCAGCTCCGGGACTACCTCCACAGATACGCAGTATTTT. Encoded protein: CASSSGTTSTDTQYF.

V is TRBV28 and J is TRBJ2-7, with a weak D call TRBD1 (6 bases). Trimming left V 5 bases short and J 6 bases short, with 17 bases between. Looked up from germline, CDR1 is MDHEN and CDR2 is SYDVKM. The CDR3 runs to 14 residues. The CDR3 protein is CASSVAGVTGEQYF. CDR3 in DNA: TGTGCCAGCAGTGTGGCAGGGGTGACAGGCGAGCAGTACTTC.

The chain carries TRBV28 and TRBJ2-7, with 7 bases matching TRBD2. Germline CDR1 MDHEN, CDR2 SYDVKM. Trimming removed 10 bases from V and 7 bases from J; junction bases left unmatched: 19. The CDR3 extends over 15 amino acids. CDR3 sequence reads: CATLEIAGPREEQYF. Here the CDR3 DNA reads TGTGCCACCCTCGAAATAGCGGGCCCGCGAGAGGAGCAGTACTTC.

The chain couples TRBV7-9 to TRBJ1-5; D is unresolved. The V end was cut by 0 bases, the J end by 7 bases, with 10 bases between. The CDR3 consists of 14 residues. Germline loops: CDR1 SEHNR, CDR2 FQNEAQ (reference sequence). The CDR3 DNA follows: TGTGCCAGCAGCTTAGCAGGGTCGGGGCAGCCCCAGCATTTT. Translated, it gives CASSLAGSGQPQHF.